Listed below are T cell receptor beta chains from one sample, sequenced in a study of T cells in Graves' hyperthyroidism and ophthalmopathy. Each CDR3 protein is one row after TCRdb ran MiXCR on the multiplex PCR reads. The sample consists of approximately 740,000 distinct CDR3 sequences, 12% to 15% of them appearing once. The material sequenced was blood. The receptor source for this set is a woman in her late teens or twenties with Graves' hyperthyroidism. The CDR3 runs from the conserved cysteine through the conserved F or W. Each record gives: J gene, clone size, CDR3 length, V gene, D gene, CDR3 protein, CDR3 DNA. A D gene is named only where the DNA matches it firmly. Rows give clone size only sometimes, using once, few, many, or a class for an expanded clone.

J gene: TRBJ1-6
clone size: many
CDR3 length: 17
V gene: TRBV28
D gene: TRBD1
CDR3 protein: CASRPYGWGQDNSPLHF
CDR3 DNA: TGTGCCAGCAGGCCCTATGGGTGGGGACAGGATAATTCACCCCTCCACTTT

J gene: TRBJ1-1
clone size: many
CDR3 length: 16
V gene: TRBV15
D gene: NA
CDR3 protein: CATSRDRVRGDTEAFF
CDR3 DNA: TGTGCCACCAGCAGAGATCGGGTTAGGGGGGACACTGAAGCTTTCTTT

J gene: TRBJ2-4
clone size: many
CDR3 length: 14
V gene: TRBV18
D gene: NA
CDR3 protein: CASSPPNRDDIQYF
CDR3 DNA: TGTGCCAGCTCACCACCGAACAGGGACGACATTCAGTACTTC

J gene: TRBJ2-2
clone size: NA
CDR3 length: 14
V gene: TRBV2
D gene: NA
CDR3 protein: CASSVRSRTGELFF
CDR3 DNA: TGTGCCAGCAGTGTTAGGAGCCGGACCGGGGAGCTGTTTTTT

J gene: TRBJ2-3
clone size: few
CDR3 length: 14
V gene: TRBV4-2
D gene: NA
CDR3 protein: CASSQDLNTDTQYF
CDR3 DNA: TGTGCCAGCAGCCAAGACCTAAACACAGATACGCAGTATTTT

J gene: TRBJ1-1
clone size: many
CDR3 length: 15
V gene: TRBV6-1
D gene: NA
CDR3 protein: CASHWGGGMNTEAFF
CDR3 DNA: TGTGCCAGTCATTGGGGGGGAGGAATGAACACTGAAGCTTTCTTT

J gene: TRBJ2-7
clone size: many
CDR3 length: 15
V gene: TRBV28
D gene: NA
CDR3 protein: CASSLSGEGTYEQYF
CDR3 DNA: TGTGCCAGCAGTTTATCAGGGGAGGGAACCTACGAGCAGTACTTC

J gene: TRBJ2-2
clone size: many
CDR3 length: 16
V gene: TRBV5-1
D gene: NA
CDR3 protein: CASSLYSGAETGELFF
CDR3 DNA: TGCGCCAGCAGCTTGTACAGCGGAGCCGAGACCGGGGAGCTGTTTTTT

J gene: TRBJ2-1
clone size: few
CDR3 length: 13
V gene: TRBV20-1
D gene: NA
CDR3 protein: CSAWARSYNEQFF
CDR3 DNA: TGCAGTGCCTGGGCCAGAAGCTACAATGAGCAGTTCTTC

J gene: TRBJ2-7
clone size: many
CDR3 length: 13
V gene: TRBV11-2
D gene: NA
CDR3 protein: CASSLTDVYEQYF
CDR3 DNA: TGTGCCAGCAGCTTGACGGACGTATACGAGCAGTACTTC

J gene: TRBJ1-5
clone size: NA
CDR3 length: 13
V gene: TRBV24-1
D gene: NA
CDR3 protein: CATSDFTRQPQHF
CDR3 DNA: TGTGCCACCAGTGATTTTACGCGCCAGCCCCAGCATTTT

J gene: TRBJ2-1
clone size: NA
CDR3 length: 13
V gene: TRBV14
D gene: NA
CDR3 protein: CASSYSNANEQFF
CDR3 DNA: TGTGCCAGCAGTTACTCGAACGCTAATGAGCAGTTCTTC

J gene: TRBJ2-2
clone size: many
CDR3 length: 15
V gene: TRBV27
D gene: NA
CDR3 protein: CASSLLPRGTGELFF
CDR3 DNA: TGTGCCAGCAGTTTACTGCCTCGAGGCACCGGGGAGCTGTTTTTT

J gene: TRBJ1-5
clone size: many
CDR3 length: 13
V gene: TRBV10-3
D gene: TRBD1
CDR3 protein: CAMAGTANQPQHF
CDR3 DNA: TGTGCCATGGCCGGGACAGCCAATCAGCCCCAGCATTTT

J gene: TRBJ2-7
clone size: many
CDR3 length: 15
V gene: TRBV3-1
D gene: NA
CDR3 protein: CASSQVDEAPYEQYF
CDR3 DNA: TGTGCCAGCAGCCAAGTAGACGAGGCGCCCTACGAGCAGTACTTC

J gene: TRBJ2-1
clone size: few
CDR3 length: 16
V gene: TRBV27
D gene: TRBD2
CDR3 protein: CASSSNDGRARDEQFF
CDR3 DNA: TGTGCCAGCAGCTCCAACGATGGGAGGGCCCGCGATGAGCAGTTCTTC

J gene: TRBJ2-1
clone size: many
CDR3 length: 15
V gene: TRBV7-9
D gene: NA
CDR3 protein: CASSLAGGYYNEQFF
CDR3 DNA: TGCGCCAGCAGCTTAGCAGGCGGATACTACAATGAGCAGTTCTTC